The 28 T cell receptor beta chains presented below share a single source sample, sequenced in a study of blood T cell repertoires in COVID-19. Profiled with immunoSEQ multiplex PCR; TCRdb holds only in-frame clones, not every one. There are roughly 61,000 clones in the sample; over 75% occur only once, and roughly 5% lies in the top ten. The sequenced sample was peripheral blood. The receptors were gathered from a man in his forties with active COVID-19.

This chain uses TRBV19 with TRBJ1-2; no clear D. V dropped 0 bases and J dropped 4 bases, with 15 bases sitting between them. CDR1 LNHDA and CDR2 SQIVND come from the germline V gene (reference sequence). The CDR3 runs to 16 residues. Here the CDR3 DNA reads TGTGCCAGTAGTATAGATTTGCGGCTTTCCCCCTATGGCTACACCTTC. This translates into CASSIDLRLSPYGYTF.

The chain combines TRBV5-6 with TRBJ2-1; D not resolved. Trimming left V 3 bases short and J 5 bases short, with 6 bases between. In germline, CDR1 is SGHDT, CDR2 YYEEEE. This CDR3 region has 12 residues. The CDR3 here is CASSYGDNEQFF. The CDR3 DNA reads as TGTGCCAGCAGCTATGGAGACAATGAGCAGTTCTTC.

CDR3 in DNA: TGTGCCAGCAGCTCTCCTAGATCCAAAGAGACCCAGTACTTC. It specifies CASSSPRSKETQYF. The chain couples TRBV7-8 to TRBJ2-5; D unclear. CDR3 length: 14 residues. Trimming shortened V by 4 bases and J by 3 bases, and 12 bases separated the two germline ends. The germline V gene encodes CDR1 SGHVS and CDR2 FQNEAQ.

This chain connects TRBV29-1 to TRBJ2-5, with D possibly being TRBD1 (6 bases). Germline values: CDR1 SQVTM, CDR2 ANQGSEA. Trimming pared 4 bases from V and 3 bases from J, leaving 6 bases between. This CDR3 is 11 amino acids long. The CDR3 here is CSVGTEETQYF. The CDR3 DNA reads as TGCAGCGTTGGGACAGAAGAGACCCAGTACTTC.

The chain couples TRBV2 to TRBJ1-4; 8 bases match TRBD1. V trimming: 7 bases; J trimming: 5 bases; junction bases outside the gene matches: 6. The germline CDR1 and CDR2 sequences are SNHLY and FYNNEI. CDR3 length: 14 residues. The CDR3 bases are TGTGCCAGCACCGGACAGGGCCACAATGAAAAACTGTTTTTT. As protein: CASTGQGHNEKLFF.

The chain has TRBV11-2 and TRBJ2-5, with D uncertain. CDR1 is SGHAT and CDR2 is FQNNGV in the germline V gene. The CDR3 sequence is 15 residues long. V was pared by 5 bases and J by 5 bases, with 18 bases between. The CDR3 coding sequence is TGTGCCAGCAGCGTGACTGGAAATAGTATCGAGACCCAGTACTTC. It codes for CASSVTGNSIETQYF.

The V gene is TRBV27, the J gene TRBJ1-1; D unclear. The CDR3 sequence is 18 residues long. Trimming cost V 6 bases and J 1 base, with 24 bases left between them. The germline V gene has CDR1 MNHEY and CDR2 SMNVEV (reference sequence). The CDR3 region is CASRNWREGTSENTEAFF. The CDR3, as DNA: TGTGCCAGCAGAAATTGGAGGGAGGGTACCTCTGAGAACACTGAAGCTTTCTTT.

This clone was seen only once. The rearrangement joins TRBV18 to TRBJ2-7; possible D gene TRBD2, 6 bases. CDR1 KGHSH and CDR2 LQKENI come from the germline V gene. Trimming took off 6 bases at V and 0 bases at J, with 15 bases between the two ends. The CDR3 is made up of 15 amino acids. The CDR3, as DNA: TGTGCCAGCTCTTTAGGAGGGCTAAGCTCCTACGAGCAGTACTTC. Translating gives CASSLGGLSSYEQYF.

This chain connects TRBV11-2 to TRBJ2-5, with a weak D call TRBD1 (6 bases). V shed 1 base and J shed 1 base, with 16 bases lying between them. CDR1 is SGHAT, CDR2 FQNNGV, per germline. This CDR3 comprises 17 residues. DNA of the CDR3: TGTGCCAGCAGCTTAGTACCCTCGGGACATCTCCAAGAGACCCAGTACTTC. It specifies CASSLVPSGHLQETQYF.

The rearrangement joins TRBV7-4 to TRBJ1-4; D is unclear. Trimming removed 5 bases from V and 0 bases from J, with 13 bases in between. This CDR3 spans 16 amino acids. CDR1 and CDR2 from the germline V gene are SGHVT and SQSDAQ. The CDR3 nucleotides are TGTGCCAGCAGCCGAGGTAGTAGCGCAACTAATGAAAAACTGTTTTTT. Amino acids: CASSRGSSATNEKLFF.

CDR3: CASRIGQGEETQYF. CDR3 coding DNA: TGCGCCAGCAGGATCGGACAGGGGGAAGAGACCCAGTACTTC. V and J are TRBV5-1 and TRBJ2-5; 10 positions agree with TRBD1. Germline loops: CDR1 SGHRS, CDR2 YFSETQ. The junction had 4 bases not matched to a gene; V was cut back by 5 bases and J by 3 bases. This CDR3 region has 14 residues. The full variable domain, with the rest looked up from reference TRBV5-1 and TRBJ2-5, is KAGVTQTPRYLIKTRGQQVTLSCSPISGHRSVSWYQQTPGQGLQFLFEYFSETQRNKGNFPGRFSGRQFSNSRSEMNVSTLELGDSALYLCASRIGQGEETQYFGPGTRLLVL.

V and J are TRBV7-3 and TRBJ2-2, with no clear D. Germline CDR1 is SGHTA and CDR2 is FQGTGA. V was cut by 5 bases and J by 6 bases, with 13 bases left in between. This CDR3 comprises 14 residues. The CDR3 coding sequence is TGTGCCAGCAGCCCCCAAACCGGTCCCGGGGAGCTGTTTTTT. It codes for CASSPQTGPGELFF. Drawing the rest from reference TRBV7-3 and TRBJ2-2, the complete variable domain is GAGVSQTPSNKVTEKGKYVELRCDPISGHTALYWYRQSLGQGPEFLIYFQGTGAADDSGLPNDRFFAVRPEGSVSTLKIQRTERGDSAVYLCASSPQTGPGELFFGEGSRLTVL.

This chain uses TRBV6-5 with TRBJ2-7, with D possibly matching TRBD2 (7 bases). The CDR3 runs to 13 residues. V was clipped by 7 bases and J by 6 bases, with 16 bases between them. CDR1 and CDR2 (germline): MNHEY, SVGAGI. CDR3: CASKKGGVSEQYF. The CDR3 nucleotides read TGTGCCAGCAAGAAGGGGGGGGTCTCCGAGCAGTACTTC.

The V call is TRBV27, the J call TRBJ2-3; D is perhaps TRBD2 (5 bases). Trimming stripped 8 bases from V and 2 bases from J, with 17 bases between. The CDR3 totals 15 residues. From germline, CDR1 is MNHEY and CDR2 SMNVEV (reference sequence). Written as DNA, the CDR3 is TGTGCCAGCTGCGAGGCCCTAGCTGCCACAGATACGCAGTATTTT. Protein product: CASCEALAATDTQYF.

This rearrangement joins TRBV12-1 to TRBJ2-4; no check of the table's D call, TRBD1, against the DNA was made. TRBV12-1 represents a pseudogene. This CDR3 contains 15 residues. CDR3 DNA: TGTGCCAGCAGCTTAGGACAAGCGCCAAGGAACATTCAGTACTTC. Encoded protein: CASSLGQAPRNIQYF.

J is TRBJ2-1 and V is TRBV7-6; D is undetermined. From germline, CDR1 is SGHVS and CDR2 FNYEAQ. V shed 3 bases and J shed 10 bases, with 13 bases lying between them. CDR3 length equals 13 residues. The DNA of the CDR3 is TGTGCCAGCAGCTTTTCTGAATTGGAGGAGCAGTTCTTC. Amino acid sequence: CASSFSELEEQFF.

The rearrangement links TRBV6-5 to TRBJ2-7, with 7 bases that match TRBD2. In germline, CDR1 is MNHEY, CDR2 SVGAGI. Trimming cost V 7 bases and J 4 bases; bases outside gene matches: 10. The CDR3 has 14 residues. The DNA of the CDR3 is TGTGCCAGCACAAGGGCGGGGGTCCAATACGAGCAGTACTTC. Its translation: CASTRAGVQYEQYF.

The chain links TRBV14 to TRBJ2-7, with TRBD2 matching 10 bases. V was clipped by 4 bases and J by 0 bases; unmatched bases: 3. The CDR3 runs 15 residues. Germline CDR1 is SGHDN and CDR2 is FVKESK. The CDR3 coding sequence is TGTGCCAGCAGCCCGGGACTAGCGAGCTCCTACGAGCAGTACTTC. It encodes CASSPGLASSYEQYF.

This clone was recorded a few times. The chain combines TRBV19 with TRBJ2-1; 7 bases map to TRBD1. Germline trimming cut 4 bases from V and 0 bases from J; bases unmatched to any gene: 3. CDR3 size: 15 residues. Germline CDR1 reads LNHDA; CDR2 reads SQIVND (reference sequence). The DNA of the CDR3 is TGTGCCAGTAGTAAGACAGGGAGCTCCTACAATGAGCAGTTCTTC. Its translation is CASSKTGSSYNEQFF.

This clone has just a few counts. The chain combines TRBV6-5 with TRBJ2-7, with 10 bases fitting TRBD2. CDR1 and CDR2 from the germline V gene are MNHEY and SVGAGI. Trimming at V came to 4 bases and at J to 4 bases, leaving 7 bases not matched to a gene. The CDR3 has 15 amino acids. The CDR3 is CASSWTSGGPYEQYF. CDR3 nucleotide sequence: TGTGCCAGCAGTTGGACTAGCGGCGGTCCTTACGAGCAGTACTTC.

The rearrangement joins TRBV27 to TRBJ2-2, with 8 bases identical to TRBD1. Germline CDR1 is MNHEY and CDR2 is SMNVEV (reference sequence). The V and J ends lost 2 bases and 8 bases, in that order; junction bases with no gene match: 7. CDR3 size: 15 residues. Here the CDR3 reads CASSLTQGAEGELFF. The CDR3 region has the DNA TGTGCCAGCAGTTTAACCCAGGGGGCCGAAGGGGAGCTGTTTTTT.

This chain joins TRBV24-1 and TRBJ1-4; 9 positions match TRBD1. Germline V gene data show CDR1 as KGHDR and CDR2 as SFDVKD. The CDR3 length is 15 residues. J gave up 6 bases and V 4 bases, and 5 bases lay outside the gene matches. The DNA for the CDR3 is TGTGCCACCAGTGAGACAGGGGGAGGTTATGAAAAACTGTTTTTT. Translating gives CATSETGGGYEKLFF.

The CDR3 sequence is CASSIPTPYSNQPQHF. In nucleotides, the CDR3 is TGTGCCAGTAGTATACCGACACCTTATAGCAATCAGCCCCAGCATTTT. V is TRBV19 and J is TRBJ1-5; D remains unclear. The CDR3 runs 16 residues. Germline CDR1 is LNHDA and CDR2 is SQIVND (reference sequence). With 2 bases removed from V and 0 bases from J, the gap between germline ends came to 11 bases. The variable domain in full, completed from reference TRBV19 and TRBJ1-5, reads DGGITQSPKYLFRKEGQNVTLSCEQNLNHDAMYWYRQDPGQGLRLIYYSQIVNDFQKGDIAEGYSVSREKKESFPLTVTSAQKNPTAFYLCASSIPTPYSNQPQHFGDGTRLSIL.

This clone occurred a few times. The chain is built from TRBV27 and TRBJ2-7; possible D gene TRBD2, 5 bases. V lost 6 bases, J lost 3 bases, and 18 bases lay in between. The CDR3 has 15 amino acids. Looked up from germline, CDR1 is MNHEY and CDR2 is SMNVEV (reference sequence). For the CDR3, the DNA is TGTGCCAGCAGGCCTTTGGACTCCGGCCGCTACGAGCAGTACTTC. It is translated as CASRPLDSGRYEQYF.

The CDR3 region has the DNA TGTGCCAGCAGTCCCCCACCGCGGGGCGTCTATGGCTACACCTTC. It yields the protein CASSPPPRGVYGYTF. The chain carries TRBV28 and TRBJ1-2, with D maybe TRBD1 (5 bases). Per the germline V gene, CDR1 is MDHEN and CDR2 is SYDVKM. This CDR3 has 15 residues. V was pared by 5 bases and J by 4 bases, with 17 bases between.

The chain couples TRBV14 to TRBJ1-3; D perhaps matches TRBD1 (6 bases). Looked up from germline, CDR1 is SGHDN and CDR2 is FVKESK. This CDR3 comprises 16 residues. Trimming removed 1 base from V and 6 bases from J, with 16 bases in between. DNA for the CDR3: TGTGCCAGCAGCCAAGTCCAAGCGGCAGGGGAAAACACCATATATTTT. It encodes CASSQVQAAGENTIYF. Complete variable domain (other parts from reference TRBV14 and TRBJ1-3): EAGVTQFPSHSVIEKGQTVTLRCDPISGHDNLYWYRRVMGKEIKFLLHFVKESKQDESGMPNNRFLAERTGGTYSTLKVQPAELEDSGVYFCASSQVQAAGENTIYFGEGSWLTVV.

The rearrangement links TRBV28 to TRBJ1-6, with 9 positions matching TRBD1. Germline V gene data show CDR1 as MDHEN and CDR2 as SYDVKM. V shed 9 bases, J shed 8 bases, and the junction held 8 bases outside the gene matches. CDR3 length: 14 amino acids. The CDR3, as DNA: TGTGCCAGTCATGGGAGGGACAGGGATTCACCCCTCCACTTT. Translation gives CASHGRDRDSPLHF.

The genes are TRBV28 and TRBJ2-3; the match to TRBD2 covers 9 bases. The CDR3 has 16 residues. Germline CDR1 MDHEN, CDR2 SYDVKM. With V trimmed by 4 bases and J by 2 bases, 7 bases remained unmatched. In nucleotides, the CDR3 is TGTGCCAGCAGTTCTTTAGCGGGAGTGGTCACAGATACGCAGTATTTT. It yields the protein CASSSLAGVVTDTQYF.